Included here is one T cell receptor (beta chain) sequence, with context. Antigen specificity is unknown. This sample was included in a study of shared clonotypes between healthy human individuals. Across the whole study: The plates for each donor numbered three CD4 naive, three CD4 memory, two CD8 naive and one CD8 memory.

Method: immunoSEQ multiplex PCR; TCRdb's copy keeps in-frame clones and lacks some. This table has millions of clones, roughly 92% appearing once. This CDR3 region has 14 residues. Germline V gene lookup returns CDR1 KGHSH and CDR2 LQKENI. V shed 1 base and J shed 6 bases, with 12 bases lying between them. Findings and caveats of the study: Generation probabilities were higher for clonotypes shared across all four sorted-subset donors than for unshared ones.

Donors, healthy HIV-negative adults, lacked recent acute infections or vaccinations. The source material was naive CD4+ T cells sorted from blood. The subset denotes: CD45RA+ positively selected. The TCR originated in a man younger than 30 in good health. The V call is TRBV18, the J call TRBJ1-1; D ambiguous. CDR3 DNA sequence: TGTGCCAGCTCACCACTCGGGAGTGGGCCTGAAGCTTTCTTT. Encoded protein: CASSPLGSGPEAFF.